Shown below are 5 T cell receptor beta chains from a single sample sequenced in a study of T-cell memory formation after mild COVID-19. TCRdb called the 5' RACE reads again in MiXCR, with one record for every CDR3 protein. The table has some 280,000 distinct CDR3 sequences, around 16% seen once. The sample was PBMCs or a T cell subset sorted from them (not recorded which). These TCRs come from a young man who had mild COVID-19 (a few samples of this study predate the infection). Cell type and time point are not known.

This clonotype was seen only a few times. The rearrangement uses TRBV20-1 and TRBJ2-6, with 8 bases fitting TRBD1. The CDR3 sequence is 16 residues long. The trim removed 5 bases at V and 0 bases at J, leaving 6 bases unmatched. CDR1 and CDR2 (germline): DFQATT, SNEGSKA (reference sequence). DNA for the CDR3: TGCAGTGCTCGGGACAGGCTGATCTCTGGGGCCAACGTCCTGACTTTC. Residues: CSARDRLISGANVLTF.

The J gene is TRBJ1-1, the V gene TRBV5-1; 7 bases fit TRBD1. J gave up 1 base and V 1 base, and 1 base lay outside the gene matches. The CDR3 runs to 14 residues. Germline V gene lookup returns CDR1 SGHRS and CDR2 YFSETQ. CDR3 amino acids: CASSLWTGNTEAFF. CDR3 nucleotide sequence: TGCGCCAGCAGCTTGTGGACAGGGAACACTGAAGCTTTCTTT. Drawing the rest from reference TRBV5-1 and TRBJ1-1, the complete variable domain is KAGVTQTPRYLIKTRGQQVTLSCSPISGHRSVSWYQQTPGQGLQFLFEYFSETQRNKGNFPGRFSGRQFSNSRSEMNVSTLELGDSALYLCASSLWTGNTEAFFGQGTRLTVV.

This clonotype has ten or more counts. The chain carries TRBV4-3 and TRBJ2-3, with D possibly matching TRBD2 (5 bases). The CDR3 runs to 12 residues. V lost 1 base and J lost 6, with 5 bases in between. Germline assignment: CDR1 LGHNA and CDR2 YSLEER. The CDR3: CASSQGGDTQYF. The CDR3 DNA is TGCGCCAGCAGCCAAGGCGGGGATACGCAGTATTTT.

The CDR3 DNA is TGCGCCAGCAGCTTGGAGACTAGCGGGGGAGCCTACGAGCAGTACTTC. Translation gives CASSLETSGGAYEQYF. The genes are TRBV5-1 and TRBJ2-7; 12 bases match TRBD2. J gave up 2 bases and V 0 bases, and 3 bases lay outside the gene matches. The CDR3 runs to 16 residues. Germline-derived CDR1 and CDR2 are SGHRS and YFSETQ.

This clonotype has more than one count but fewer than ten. The CDR3 region has the DNA TGTGCCAGCAGCGATCTGCTAGCGGGGGGGTCCTACAATGAGCAGTTCTTC. Translating gives CASSDLLAGGSYNEQFF. V usage is TRBV3-1 and J usage is TRBJ2-1; 12 bases agree with TRBD2. The V segment lost 5 bases and the J segment 1 base; nucleotides outside the gene matches: 6. CDR3 size: 17 residues. The V gene's germline CDR1 is LGHDT and CDR2 YNNKEL (reference sequence).